The entry below gives a single TCR beta chain sequence along with its context. Its antigen target is currently unknown. Base qualities are not recorded, but no much larger clone differs from it by a single base. TCRbeta CDR3 regions were amplified from genomic DNA by means of the immunoSEQ Assay, a bias-controlled multiplex PCR. For the original study's pipeline: Nucleated cell counts per sample were estimated from amplification of reference gene primers within the assay. Sequence reads were collapsed and filtered to measure the absolute abundance of every unique TCRbeta CDR3 rearrangement. For each sample, productive Simpson clonality was calculated as the square root of Simpson's diversity index across productive rearrangements. Not all clones reach the TCRdb copy of this immuneACCESS table, which keeps in-frame sequences only. Checked studies attribute under half of the gap to unresolved V genes and leave the rest unexplained. D and trimming come from the DNA, and the V and J calls and clone size come from that table. The sample records 350,000 to 550,000 clones, around nine tenths of which are singletons. The ten largest clonotypes hold around 4.5% of the sample.

The data derive from a study of blood T cell repertoires in COVID-19 (dated by TCRdb to about 2020). A note on the overall study: The collaborator samples originated in the United States, Italy and Spain and spanned the acute and convalescent phases of COVID-19. The prospective study material was composed of cDNA or gDNA derived from T cells, B-cell-depleted T cells, or PBMCs. Deeply sampled blood TCRbeta repertoires from subjects exposed to, actively infected with, or recovered from COVID-19 were included in the dataset. The repertoires were released in a freely available public database intended as a resource for research on the immune response to SARS-CoV-2. The samples were drawn from the first 160 participants of the ongoing ImmuneRACE study and from about 1,200 subjects provided by 6 global collaborators. The sample metadata nearly always contained a de-identified subject ID, COVID-19 status, age in years and sex. HLA class I and class II types, where available, came from metadata supplied by the sample provider rather than from assay-based typing.

CDR1 and CDR2 (SGHRS, YFSETQ) derive from the germline V gene. Including cysteine and phenylalanine, the CDR3 has 16 amino acids. Only the CDR3 region is kept as DNA, spanning 48 bases read in frame from base 1. Germline trimming amounts to 1 base on V and 1 base on J, with 5 as the count of junction bases outside the gene matches. Broad study findings and their caveats: How much clinical and demographic metadata was included differed by source and by participant, and the metadata was provided uncurated.

Whole blood was collected in K2EDTA tubes by collaborating institutions according to the institutions' own protocols. For TCRbeta analysis, collaborator samples were shipped as frozen whole blood, as isolated PBMCs, or as DNA extracted from either sample type. The sequence joins TRBV5-1 to TRBJ2-5; 9 central nucleotides agree with TRBD1. The clonotype was recovered from a woman aged 30 to 39 with acute or convalescent COVID-19. Sequencing used peripheral blood. The base sequence is TGCGCCAGCAGCTTGACCGGGACAGGGCTCCAAGAGACCCAGTACTTC. It encodes CASSLTGTGLQETQYF. The CDR3, completed at both ends by the reference TRBV5-1 and TRBJ2-5 genes, gives the full variable domain KAGVTQTPRYLIKTRGQQVTLSCSPISGHRSVSWYQQTPGQGLQFLFEYFSETQRNKGNFPGRFSGRQFSNSRSEMNVSTLELGDSALYLCASSLTGTGLQETQYFGPGTRLLVL.